Given below is one TCR beta chain in context. No antigen is known for it. Germline CDR1 is LGHNA and CDR2 is YNFKEQ. CDR3 length equals 21 residues. Deletions cut 4 bases from V and 0 bases from J, with 25 bases between. 60 Vbeta and 13 Jbeta primers were used in PCR. The method was immunoSEQ multiplex PCR; TCRdb's version includes in-frame clones alone and lacks a portion of them. This table has 150,000 to 200,000 clones, 75% to 80% appearing once. This entry comes from a study of cytomegalovirus exposure and HLA in healthy donors. The overall study: Drawn from HLA-typed donors, tens of millions of unique TCRs were held in an early data release.

Findings of the study overall: A later examination showed that TCR association rates differed by HLA locus, with DRB1 most and HLA-C fewest. The majority of CMV-associated TCR beta chains were reported as apparently HLA-restricted in a later analysis. Among donors in an Asian-associated ancestry cluster, a later analysis reportedly found fewer N-insertions than the roughly 700-donor mean.

The chain joins TRBV4-2 to TRBJ2-6, with D perhaps TRBD2 (7 bases). The source of this sequence is a man aged 40-49 years in good health and CMV-seropositive. The sample consisted of PBMCs. The CDR3: CASSPYVSGGHRSSGANVLTF. CDR3 coding DNA: TGTGCCAGCAGCCCATATGTTTCGGGGGGACATCGAAGCTCTGGGGCCAACGTCCTGACTTTC.